This T cell receptor beta chain was sequenced during a study of T cell clonotyping in hematopoietic cell transplantation. From germline, CDR1 is SGHVS and CDR2 FNYEAQ. This CDR3 comprises 16 residues. V shed 5 bases and J 4 bases; nucleotides not matched to a gene: 8. Sequencing was performed with immunoSEQ multiplex PCR; in TCRdb, only in-frame clones are kept and a portion is missing. This sample carries 70,000 or so clones, about 94% of them seen once, and the ten largest clones take 1.5% to 2%. V and J are TRBV7-6 and TRBJ2-5; 12 positions agree with TRBD1. This TCR was recovered from a man aged 50 or older in good health. Some clones in this sample may be carry-over from other donors' samples. The sample consisted of peripheral blood mononuclear cells. The CDR3 DNA reads TGTGCCAGCAGCCCACCGGGACAGGGGGCTTTAGAGACCCAGTACTTC. Encoded protein: CASSPPGQGALETQYF.